The 17 T cell receptor beta chains below come from one sample, sequenced in a study of shared clonotypes between healthy human individuals. TCRdb's table, derived via immunoSEQ multiplex PCR, lists solely in-frame clones and lacks some. The profile shows some 2.4 million clones, 80% to 95% of them singletons. The specimen sequenced was naive CD4+ T cells from PBMCs. Noted subset: CD45RA+ positively selected. These receptors were obtained from a man aged 18 to 30 in good health. Some clones in this sample may be carry-over from other donors' samples.

V and J are TRBV28 and TRBJ2-2; TRBD2 is a possible D gene (5 bases). Germline assignment: CDR1 MDHEN and CDR2 SYDVKM. V was clipped by 8 bases and J by 9 bases, with 13 bases between them. The CDR3 contains 12 residues. CDR3 DNA: TGTGCCAGCGGTCGGGGTGCCCGGGAGCTGTTTTTT. The encoded protein is CASGRGARELFF.

The chain joins TRBV11-3 to TRBJ1-4, with unresolved D. Trimming pared 5 bases from V and 4 bases from J, leaving 14 bases between. This CDR3 is 15 amino acids long. The germline CDR1 and CDR2 sequences are SGHNT and YENEEA. The CDR3 DNA reads TGTGCCAGCAGCCAAGTCGTCCGGGGTAATGAAAAACTGTTTTTT. It is translated as CASSQVVRGNEKLFF.

This clone has a single count. The J gene is TRBJ2-1, the V gene TRBV7-2; tentative D call: TRBD2 (5 bases). Trimming pared 2 bases from V and 9 bases from J, leaving 8 bases between. The CDR3 consists of 12 residues. Germline V gives CDR1 SGHTA, CDR2 FQGNSA. The CDR3 bases are TGTGCCAGCAGCTTAATGAGGGTTGAGCAGTTCTTC. Translating gives CASSLMRVEQFF.

A word on this clone: The sample has other DNA sequences that encode this CDR3 too. The chain combines TRBV7-3 with TRBJ2-1; 9 bases are a match to TRBD2. Germline V gives CDR1 SGHTA, CDR2 FQGTGA. With V trimmed by 5 bases and J by 0 bases, 5 bases remained unmatched. CDR3 length: 16 amino acids. The CDR3 sequence is CASSPFSGSSYNEQFF. The DNA of the CDR3 is TGTGCCAGCAGCCCCTTTAGCGGGAGCTCCTACAATGAGCAGTTCTTC.

The genes are TRBV28 and TRBJ1-3; the D gene is possibly TRBD1 (6 bases). V lost 5 bases, J lost 7 bases, and 24 bases lay in between. Per the germline V gene, CDR1 is MDHEN and CDR2 is SYDVKM. This CDR3 has 17 amino acids. The CDR3 DNA reads as TGTGCCAGCAGTCCAGGAGGGGGGGACAATGGCGGGAACACCATATATTTT. Encoded protein: CASSPGGGDNGGNTIYF.

This clone was detected only once. The DNA for the CDR3 is TGCAGCGTCCCAAAGCTAGGAATAAACACCGGGGAGCTGTTTTTT. This codes for CSVPKLGINTGELFF. The V and J genes are TRBV29-1 and TRBJ2-2, with unresolved D. This CDR3 is built from 15 residues. V lost 6 bases to trimming and J lost 2 bases, with 16 bases between them. CDR1 and CDR2 from the germline V gene are SQVTM and ANQGSEA.

The chain has TRBV4-1 and TRBJ1-5; no definite D call. Germline CDR1 reads MGHRA; CDR2 reads YSYEKL. Deletions cut 1 base from V and 0 bases from J, with 4 bases between. CDR3 length equals 14 residues. The CDR3: CASSQGSSNQPQHF. DNA for the CDR3: TGCGCCAGCAGCCAAGGGAGTAGCAATCAGCCCCAGCATTTT.

The chain recombines TRBV10-3 with TRBJ2-4, with 7 bases aligning to TRBD1. The CDR3 length is 13 residues. With V trimmed by 6 bases and J by 8 bases, 7 bases remained unmatched. Germline assignment: CDR1 ENHRY and CDR2 SYGVKD. The CDR3 nucleotides are TGTGCCATCAGCGCGACAGGGATGGACATTCAGTACTTC. This sequence encodes CAISATGMDIQYF.

The CDR3 spells CASSLVRGIYGYTF. The DNA for the CDR3 is TGTGCCAGCAGCCTAGTCAGGGGAATCTATGGCTACACCTTC. The J gene is TRBJ1-2, the V gene TRBV6-5; tentatively, D is TRBD1 (6 bases). Germline CDR1 MNHEY, CDR2 SVGAGI. V was cut by 6 bases and J by 4 bases, with 15 bases left in between. The CDR3 sequence is 14 residues long.

The gene calls are TRBV7-8 and TRBJ1-6, with D hard to call. The CDR3 is made up of 14 amino acids. Trimming pared 1 base from V and 8 bases from J, leaving 9 bases between. Looked up from germline, CDR1 is SGHVS and CDR2 is FQNEAQ. The CDR3 spells CASSLGPYDSPLHF. Here the CDR3 DNA reads TGTGCCAGCAGCTTAGGACCGTATGATTCACCCCTCCACTTT. Supplemented by reference TRBV7-8 and TRBJ1-6, the full variable domain reads GAGVSQSPRYKVAKRGQDVALRCDPISGHVSLFWYQQALGQGPEFLTYFQNEAQLDKSGLPSDRFFAERPEGSVSTLKIQRTQQEDSAVYLCASSLGPYDSPLHFGNGTRLTVT.

This chain uses TRBV18 with TRBJ1-5; no clear D gene. This CDR3 is built from 17 residues. Germline V gene lookup returns CDR1 KGHSH and CDR2 LQKENI. The ends were cut back, 1 base at V and 4 bases at J, with 17 bases in the middle. The CDR3 loop is CASSPLATTLGNQPQHF. In DNA, the CDR3 is TGTGCCAGCTCACCACTCGCTACCACCCTGGGGAATCAGCCCCAGCATTTT.

The chain uses TRBV6-5 and TRBJ2-1; 7 bases fit TRBD2. V shed 2 bases, J shed 7 bases, and the junction held 8 bases outside the gene matches. Germline CDR1 and CDR2: MNHEY and SVGAGI. CDR3 length equals 15 residues. The CDR3 nucleotides are TGTGCCAGCAGTTACAGACTAGCAAATATTAATGAGCAGTTCTTC. This codes for CASSYRLANINEQFF.

The count of this clone is one. The CDR3 bases are TGTGCCAGCAGCCAAGGGGAATATGAAAAACTGTTTTTT. Amino acid sequence: CASSQGEYEKLFF. V usage is TRBV4-2 and J usage is TRBJ1-4; D is uncertain. Deletions cut 1 base from V and 6 bases from J, with 6 bases between. This CDR3 spans 13 amino acids. Per germline, CDR1 LGHNA and CDR2 YNFKEQ.

V and J are TRBV27 and TRBJ2-1; TRBD1 matches 12 bases. J was trimmed by 8 bases and V by 7 bases; bases with no gene match: 3. CDR1 is MNHEY, CDR2 SMNVEV, per germline (reference sequence). The CDR3 is 13 residues long. CDR3 nucleotides: TGTGCCAGCAAGGGGACAGGGGGCTATGAGCAGTTCTTC. Translating it yields CASKGTGGYEQFF.

The table lists this clone with a count of one. The CDR3 is CASLPGRHTDTQYF. CDR3 in DNA: TGTGCCAGTTTACCGGGACGGCACACAGATACGCAGTATTTT. This chain links TRBV18 with TRBJ2-3; the D call may be TRBD1 or TRBD2 (5 bases each). The CDR3 spans 14 residues. Trimming cost V 9 bases and J 2 bases, with 15 bases left between them. Germline V gives CDR1 KGHSH, CDR2 LQKENI.

The chain employs TRBV25-1 and TRBJ2-7; 10 nucleotides match TRBD2. V lost 5 bases to trimming and J lost 5 bases; unmatched junction nucleotides: 9. The germline gives CDR1 MGHDK, CDR2 SYGVNS. This CDR3 is built from 15 residues. Here the CDR3 DNA reads TGTGCCAGCAGTCGTCGGCCTAGCGGGAGCCACGAGCAGTACTTC. Encoded protein: CASSRRPSGSHEQYF.

This clone appeared once. Here the CDR3 DNA reads TGTGCCAGCAGCTTAGACGGGGGTTATACGCAGTATTTT. This codes for CASSLDGGYTQYF. The V and J genes are TRBV7-3 and TRBJ2-3, with D possibly matching TRBD2 (6 bases). The germline V gene has CDR1 SGHTA and CDR2 FQGTGA. V lost 2 bases to trimming and J lost 7 bases, with 10 bases between them. The CDR3 totals 13 residues.